This T cell receptor (beta chain) stems from a study of cytomegalovirus exposure and HLA in healthy donors. Study observations and caveats: More clonal expansion characterized HLA-associated TCR beta chains than equally common others in a later analysis.

This clone was recorded once. The antigen remains unidentified. Primers for the PCR totalled 60 Vbeta and 13 Jbeta. Some clones are missing from TCRdb's copy, which holds only in-frame ones; the method was immunoSEQ multiplex PCR. The table includes over 100,000 clones, roughly 63% detected once. The receptor was isolated from a woman in her 70s in good health and CMV-seropositive. Sequenced sample: PBMCs.

The CDR3, as DNA: TGCGCCAGCAGCCGAAATAACAGGGGGCTTAGCTCCTACGAGCAGTACTTC. Its translation is CASSRNNRGLSSYEQYF. This chain links TRBV4-1 with TRBJ2-7, with 9 bases lining up with TRBD1. With 4 bases clipped from V and 0 bases from J, the junction kept 10 bases outside the gene matches. This CDR3 is 17 amino acids long. CDR1 is MGHRA, CDR2 YSYEKL, per germline.